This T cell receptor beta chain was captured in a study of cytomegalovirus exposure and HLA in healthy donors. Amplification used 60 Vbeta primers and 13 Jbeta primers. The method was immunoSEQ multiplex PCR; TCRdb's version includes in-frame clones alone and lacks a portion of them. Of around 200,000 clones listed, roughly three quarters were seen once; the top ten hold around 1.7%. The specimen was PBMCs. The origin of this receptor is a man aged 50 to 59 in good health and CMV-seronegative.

Here the CDR3 DNA reads TGTGCCAGTGTCACAGGGGCGTCGAACTATGGCTACACCTTC. It specifies CASVTGASNYGYTF. This sequence joins TRBV19 and TRBJ1-2; 7 bases are a match to TRBD1. Looked up from germline, CDR1 is LNHDA and CDR2 is SQIVND (reference sequence). The ends lost 8 bases at V and 2 bases at J; junction bases unmatched: 8. CDR3 length: 14 residues. The full variable domain, rest sourced from reference TRBV19 and TRBJ1-2, is DGGITQSPKYLFRKEGQNVTLSCEQNLNHDAMYWYRQDPGQGLRLIYYSQIVNDFQKGDIAEGYSVSREKKESFPLTVTSAQKNPTAFYLCASVTGASNYGYTFGSGTRLTVV.